These 25 T cell receptor beta chains were sequenced from one sample in a study of control samples from healthy donors and cancer patients. TCRdb's table, derived via immunoSEQ multiplex PCR, lists solely in-frame clones and lacks some. The data show tens of thousands of clones, 75% to 90% seen once. What was sequenced was PBMCs. Receptors originate from a woman aged 50 to 60 with lung cancer.

The V gene is TRBV15, the J gene TRBJ2-7, with TRBD1 matching 8 bases. The V and J ends lost 3 bases and 5 bases, in that order; junction bases with no gene match: 12. CDR3 length: 16 amino acids. CDR1 and CDR2 from the germline V gene are LNHNV and YYDKDF (reference sequence). The DNA of the CDR3 is TGTGCCACCAGCAGCCCATCTGACAGGGGCGGGGACGAGCAGTACTTC. Its protein is CATSSPSDRGGDEQYF.

This chain uses TRBV29-1 with TRBJ2-2, with D possibly matching TRBD1 (6 bases). The length of the CDR3 is 13 residues. The germline V gene encodes CDR1 SQVTM and CDR2 ANQGSEA. V was shortened by 7 bases and J by 5 bases, with 14 bases between the two germline ends. CDR3 sequence (DNA): TGCAGCGCTGCGGACAGCTCTACCGGGGAGCTGTTTTTT. The encoded protein is CSAADSSTGELFF.

The gene calls are TRBV4-1 and TRBJ1-4; D gene ambiguous. Trimming pared 4 bases from V and 0 bases from J, leaving 9 bases between. The CDR3 is 15 residues long. Germline V gene data show CDR1 as MGHRA and CDR2 as YSYEKL. The CDR3 DNA is TGCGCCAGCAGCCGAGGGCCAGCAACTAATGAAAAACTGTTTTTT. It specifies CASSRGPATNEKLFF.

V gene TRBV6-5 combines with J gene TRBJ1-1, with D perhaps TRBD1 (5 bases). Germline CDR1 reads MNHEY; CDR2 reads SVGAGI. V gave up 2 bases and J gave up 2 bases, with 9 bases separating them. The CDR3 extends over 14 amino acids. The CDR3, as DNA: TGTGCCAGCAGTTACGGGACGGGAAACACTGAAGCTTTCTTT. It yields the protein CASSYGTGNTEAFF.

The chain carries TRBV7-8 and TRBJ2-1; the match to TRBD2 covers 14 bases. This CDR3 has 17 residues. Germline V gene sequence: CDR1 SGHVS, CDR2 FQNEAQ. Losses at the gene ends were 5 bases for V and 7 bases for J; bases not matched to a gene: 10. The CDR3 bases are TGTGCCAGCAGCGCGAGACTAGCGGGGGGGCTTTTTAATGAGCAGTTCTTC. Encoded protein: CASSARLAGGLFNEQFF.

The rearrangement uses TRBV2 and TRBJ2-7; 11 positions agree with TRBD2. V shed 6 bases and J 3 bases; nucleotides not matched to a gene: 4. From germline, CDR1 is SNHLY and CDR2 FYNNEI. The CDR3 spans 14 residues. CDR3 nucleotides: TGTGCCAGCAGCGGGACTAGCGGCTACTACGAGCAGTACTTC. It yields the protein CASSGTSGYYEQYF.

V gene TRBV19 combines with J gene TRBJ2-2; D might be TRBD2 (5 bases). Trimming removed 3 bases from V and 0 bases from J, with 20 bases in between. The CDR3 loop spans 19 amino acids. Germline V lookup: CDR1 LNHDA, CDR2 SQIVND (reference sequence). The CDR3 DNA sequence: TGTGCCAGTAGTATTTATTATCGAGGGTTCGTCCCGAACACCGGGGAGCTGTTTTTT. It is translated as CASSIYYRGFVPNTGELFF.

This chain connects TRBV7-2 to TRBJ1-5; D is uncertain. CDR3 length: 13 residues. CDR1 is SGHTA and CDR2 is FQGNSA in the germline V gene. V shed 5 bases and J shed 4 bases, with 9 bases lying between them. In nucleotides, the CDR3 is TGTGCCAGCAGCGGCGTCTTTAATCAGCCCCAGCATTTT. The encoded protein is CASSGVFNQPQHF.

V is TRBV7-6 and J is TRBJ1-3; 9 nucleotides line up with TRBD1. This CDR3 is built from 17 residues. Unmatched junction bases numbered 11, after V lost 1 base and J lost 7 bases. Germline values: CDR1 SGHVS, CDR2 FNYEAQ. CDR3 sequence: CASSLGALQGALNTIYF. The CDR3 DNA reads as TGTGCCAGCAGCTTAGGAGCCCTACAGGGGGCTCTGAACACCATATATTTT.

The chain is built from TRBV7-9 and TRBJ1-2; D call uncertain. Germline V gene lookup returns CDR1 SEHNR and CDR2 FQNEAQ (reference sequence). V gave up 1 base and J gave up 1 base, with 10 bases separating them. The CDR3 runs 15 residues. The CDR3 DNA follows: TGTGCCAGCAGCTTAGGCTTCGGGGTTAACTATGGCTACACCTTC. Its protein is CASSLGFGVNYGYTF.

With regard to this clone: Additional DNA sequences in this sample encode the identical CDR3. The chain combines TRBV18 with TRBJ1-2; TRBD1 agrees at 9 bases. Germline V gene lookup returns CDR1 KGHSH and CDR2 LQKENI. The CDR3 sequence is 13 residues long. V lost 3 bases to trimming and J lost 4 bases; unmatched junction nucleotides: 0. The CDR3 nucleotides are TGTGCCAGCTCACCGGACAGGGGCTATGGCTACACCTTC. Protein sequence: CASSPDRGYGYTF.

The rearrangement joins TRBV7-8 to TRBJ2-1; a possible D gene is TRBD2 (7 bases). The CDR3 sequence is 13 residues long. Trimming removed 5 bases from V and 9 bases from J, with 14 bases in between. Germline CDR1 and CDR2: SGHVS and FQNEAQ. This CDR3 is CASSRGGLVEQFF. DNA for the CDR3: TGTGCCAGCAGCCGCGGGGGCTTGGTTGAGCAGTTCTTC.

The V call is TRBV27, the J call TRBJ1-5; D is uncertain. Germline CDR1 reads MNHEY; CDR2 reads SMNVEV (reference sequence). Trimming removed 6 bases from V and 0 bases from J, with 9 bases in between. The CDR3 runs 14 residues. DNA for the CDR3: TGTGCCAGCAGCCGGGGATATAGCAATCAGCCCCAGCATTTT. This encodes CASSRGYSNQPQHF.

The V gene is TRBV6-5, the J gene TRBJ1-5; possible D gene TRBD1, 6 bases. The CDR3 is 15 amino acids. Germline CDR1 MNHEY, CDR2 SVGAGI. The V end was cut by 0 bases, the J end by 6 bases, with 12 bases between. The CDR3 region has the DNA TGTGCCAGCAGTTACTCGGCAGGGGCTAGTCAGCCCCAGCATTTT. It yields the protein CASSYSAGASQPQHF.

The genes are TRBV6-2 or TRBV6-3 and TRBJ1-5; perhaps TRBD1 as D (5 bases). V was cut by 8 bases and J by 1 base, with 15 bases left in between. This CDR3 is built from 15 residues. Germline lookup yields CDR1 MNHEY and CDR2 SVGEGT. The CDR3 sequence: CASRPGPRSNQPQHF. The CDR3 DNA follows: TGTGCCAGCCGCCCAGGGCCTAGGAGCAATCAGCCCCAGCATTTT.

A word on this clone: This specimen includes other DNA sequences encoding the same CDR3. This CDR3 is CASSVADTQYF. For the CDR3, the DNA is TGTGCCAGCAGCGTGGCAGATACGCAGTATTTT. The chain links TRBV9 to TRBJ2-3; no clear D. The V and J ends lost 2 bases and 4 bases respectively, with 2 bases between them. CDR1 and CDR2 (germline): SGDLS, YYNGEE. The CDR3 is 11 amino acids.

The CDR3 bases are TGTGCCAGCAGTGAGGAGGGGTTCTCGTATGGCTACACCTTC. Translated: CASSEEGFSYGYTF. The chain is built from TRBV6-4 and TRBJ1-2; D is possibly TRBD1 (5 bases). Trimming pared 3 bases from V and 5 bases from J, leaving 13 bases between. Germline V gene sequence: CDR1 MRHNA, CDR2 SNTAGT. This CDR3 has 14 amino acids.

The chain recombines TRBV4-3 with TRBJ2-5, with D possibly being TRBD1 (5 bases). Trimming pared 0 bases from V and 5 bases from J, leaving 13 bases between. This CDR3 is built from 15 residues. Germline assignment: CDR1 LGHNA and CDR2 YSLEER. Written as DNA, the CDR3 is TGCGCCAGCAGCCAAGAGAACAGGATTTTTGAGACCCAGTACTTC. Translating gives CASSQENRIFETQYF.

The genes are TRBV5-5 and TRBJ1-1; D ambiguous. This CDR3 region has 15 residues. The germline V gene encodes CDR1 SGHKS and CDR2 YYEKEE (reference sequence). The germline V and J ends were trimmed by 2 bases and 1 base, with 12 bases remaining between them. CDR3 residues: CASSFRGQTNTEAFF. For the CDR3, the DNA is TGTGCCAGCAGCTTTCGAGGGCAGACGAACACTGAAGCTTTCTTT.

V is TRBV7-2 and J is TRBJ1-2; 7 bases map to TRBD1. CDR3 length equals 17 residues. V gave up 5 bases and J gave up 7 bases; unmatched junction bases: 19. Germline CDR1 and CDR2: SGHTA and FQGNSA. The chain's CDR3 is CASSAIITRQGMGGYTF. The CDR3 region has the DNA TGTGCCAGCAGCGCCATAATAACCCGACAGGGAATGGGTGGCTACACCTTC.

The J gene is TRBJ2-7, the V gene TRBV18; 8 nucleotides agree with TRBD2. V gave up 2 bases and J gave up 3 bases; unmatched junction bases: 6. CDR1 KGHSH and CDR2 LQKENI come from the germline V gene. The CDR3 totals 15 residues. The CDR3 coding sequence is TGTGCCAGCTCACCAACCCGGGAGGGATTCTACGAGCAGTACTTC. It specifies CASSPTREGFYEQYF.

The V call is TRBV18, the J call TRBJ2-7; D is perhaps TRBD2 (5 bases). CDR1 and CDR2 (germline): KGHSH, LQKENI. V was clipped by 3 bases and J by 0 bases, with 12 bases between them. CDR3 length: 15 residues. The DNA of the CDR3 is TGTGCCAGCTCACCCCGACGGGATCCCTCCTACGAGCAGTACTTC. Translated, it gives CASSPRRDPSYEQYF.

This clone is a singleton in its sample. At one end the junction does not follow the germline gene, possibly because of a read error. The sample has other DNA sequences that encode this CDR3 too. This rearrangement joins TRBV12-5 to TRBJ2-5; a possible D gene is TRBD1 (6 bases). CDR3 length: 14 amino acids. Germline V gene lookup returns CDR1 LGHNT and CDR2 FRNRAP. CDR3 region: CASGLGARRETQYF. CDR3 sequence (DNA): TGCGCTAGTGGTTTGGGGGCTCGGCGAGAGACCCAGTACTTC. Variable domain in full (rest from reference TRBV12-5 and TRBJ2-5): DARVTQTPRHKVTEMGQEVTMRCQPILGHNTVFWYRQTMMQGLELLAYFRNRAPLDDSGMPKDRFSAEMPDATLATLKIQPSEPRDSAVYFCASGLGARRETQYFGPGTRLLVL.

The J gene is TRBJ1-2, the V gene TRBV28, with 8 bases matching TRBD1. The CDR3 sequence is 14 residues long. Unmatched junction bases numbered 4, after V lost 2 bases and J lost 5 bases. The germline V gene has CDR1 MDHEN and CDR2 SYDVKM. The CDR3 loop is CASSLPQGAYGYTF. The CDR3 coding sequence is TGTGCCAGCAGTTTACCCCAGGGGGCTTATGGCTACACCTTC.

The chain is built from TRBV10-3 and TRBJ1-6; TRBD1 might be the D (6 bases). Per germline, CDR1 ENHRY and CDR2 SYGVKD. This CDR3 has 13 amino acids. The V end lost 9 bases, the J end lost 9 bases, and 15 bases lay between the germline ends. CDR3 sequence reads: CAIHREVASPLHF. CDR3 nucleotide sequence: TGTGCCATACACAGGGAGGTTGCTTCACCCCTCCACTTT.